The 31 T cell receptor beta chains below all came from one sample that was sequenced in a study of T-cell reconstitution after alpha-beta-depleted transplantation in children. Molecular barcoding with unique molecular identifiers was used for the TCRbeta library. MiXCR was run by TCRdb on the PCR reads, yielding one entry per CDR3 protein. The repertoire holds hundreds of thousands of distinct CDR3 sequences, with approximately 15% as singletons. This sample comprised PBMCs from the stem cell graft donor, obtained from the stem cell graft. The receptors shown here come from a human donor who donated a stem cell graft to a child with acute myeloid leukemia.

This clonotype appeared a few times. The rearrangement uses TRBV24-1 and TRBJ2-2; D is unresolved. The CDR3 is made up of 15 amino acids. V shed 2 bases and J shed 3 bases, with 9 bases lying between them. CDR1 KGHDR and CDR2 SFDVKD come from the germline V gene. In nucleotides, the CDR3 is TGTGCCACCAGTGATTCAACGGCCGACACCGGGGAGCTGTTTTTT. Translating it yields CATSDSTADTGELFF.

This clonotype was observed at least ten times. This chain joins TRBV20-1 and TRBJ1-1, with D perhaps matching TRBD1 (5 bases). V lost 6 bases to trimming and J lost 0 bases, with 14 bases between them. The length of the CDR3 is 14 residues. CDR1 DFQATT and CDR2 SNEGSKA come from the germline V gene (reference sequence). CDR3 loop: CSAERGDMNTEAFF. CDR3 sequence (DNA): TGCAGTGCGGAGAGGGGAGACATGAACACTGAAGCTTTCTTT.

The table lists this clonotype with many counts. The CDR3 DNA reads TGCAGCGTAGGGACAGGGCCACGATCAACTAATGAAAAACTGTTTTTT. Protein product: CSVGTGPRSTNEKLFF. The chain employs TRBV29-1 and TRBJ1-4; 9 bases fit TRBD1. Germline V gene data show CDR1 as SQVTM and CDR2 as ANQGSEA. Trimming took 6 bases from V and 0 from J; bases not matched to a gene: 8. This CDR3 has 16 residues.

V gene TRBV20-1 combines with J gene TRBJ2-5, with 14 nucleotides matching TRBD2. The CDR3 sequence is 17 residues long. Germline V gene lookup returns CDR1 DFQATT and CDR2 SNEGSKA (reference sequence). V lost 0 bases and J lost 7; bases outside the gene matches: 10. CDR3 sequence reads: CSARDPGLAGEHGTQYF. DNA for the CDR3: TGCAGTGCTAGAGACCCGGGACTAGCGGGGGAGCACGGGACCCAGTACTTC.

This clonotype was picked up many times. The V call is TRBV20-1, the J call TRBJ2-7; 9 positions match TRBD2. The CDR3 has 15 residues. Germline loops: CDR1 DFQATT, CDR2 SNEGSKA (reference sequence). The V gene end was trimmed by 3 bases and the J gene end by 6 bases; junction bases not matched to a gene: 12. CDR3 amino acids: CSARPGRGGFSEQYF. CDR3 nucleotide sequence: TGCAGTGCTAGGCCTGGGCGGGGGGGTTTTTCCGAGCAGTACTTC.

This clonotype has at least ten counts. V and J are TRBV5-1 and TRBJ2-1; tentative D call: TRBD1 (6 bases). Trimming removed 4 bases at V and 2 bases at J, with 13 bases between. Germline-derived CDR1 and CDR2 are SGHRS and YFSETQ. The CDR3 spans 15 residues. CDR3 in amino acids: CASSPVQGTYNEQFF. CDR3 in DNA: TGCGCCAGCAGCCCCGTACAGGGAACCTACAATGAGCAGTTCTTC. Combining the CDR3 with reference TRBV5-1 and TRBJ2-1 gives the whole variable domain KAGVTQTPRYLIKTRGQQVTLSCSPISGHRSVSWYQQTPGQGLQFLFEYFSETQRNKGNFPGRFSGRQFSNSRSEMNVSTLELGDSALYLCASSPVQGTYNEQFFGPGTRLTVL.

This clonotype was seen at least ten times. The chain recombines TRBV10-3 with TRBJ1-2; TRBD1 agrees at 7 bases. The CDR3 has 15 amino acids. Trimming removed 4 bases from V and 2 bases from J; junction bases left unmatched: 7. Germline V lookup: CDR1 ENHRY, CDR2 SYGVKD. Here the CDR3 reads CAISGPDRLNYGYTF. CDR3 in DNA: TGTGCCATCAGTGGACCGGACAGGTTAAACTATGGCTACACCTTC.

The table lists this clonotype with a few counts. The rearrangement links TRBV20-1 to TRBJ2-4, with D unresolved. V was cut by 5 bases and J by 4 bases, with 18 bases left in between. Germline-derived CDR1 and CDR2 are DFQATT and SNEGSKA (reference sequence). The CDR3 runs to 15 residues. CDR3: CSASFPGAVKNIQYF. In DNA form, the CDR3 reads TGCAGTGCTTCTTTCCCCGGTGCGGTAAAAAACATTCAGTACTTC.

This clonotype was seen more than once but under ten times. CDR3 residues: CASSRSLVTQETQYF. The CDR3 region has the DNA TGTGCCAGCAGCCGATCCCTAGTTACCCAAGAGACCCAGTACTTC. This chain links TRBV14 with TRBJ2-5; D remains ambiguous. Trimming pared 4 bases from V and 1 base from J, leaving 13 bases between. The CDR3 length is 15 residues. Germline CDR1 SGHDN, CDR2 FVKESK.

This clonotype was picked up a small number of times. The DNA for the CDR3 is TGTGCCAGCAGCCAACCAGGGGGTAACACTGAAGCTTTCTTT. Translation: CASSQPGGNTEAFF. V usage is TRBV28 and J usage is TRBJ1-1; 7 positions agree with TRBD1. This CDR3 contains 14 residues. V was clipped by 6 bases and J by 2 bases; unmatched bases: 6. Per germline, CDR1 MDHEN and CDR2 SYDVKM.

The chain carries TRBV7-2 and TRBJ2-1, with 12 positions matching TRBD2. Per the germline V gene, CDR1 is SGHTA and CDR2 is FQGNSA. The CDR3 is made up of 14 amino acids. J was trimmed by 10 bases and V by 4 bases; bases with no gene match: 5. The CDR3, as DNA: TGTGCCAGCAGCTCCGGACTAGCGGGGACAGAGCAGTTCTTC. This gives the protein CASSSGLAGTEQFF.

This clonotype has a count of ten or more. The chain couples TRBV20-1 to TRBJ1-5; the D gene is possibly TRBD1 (5 bases). V shed 5 bases and J shed 0 bases, with 14 bases lying between them. The germline V gene has CDR1 DFQATT and CDR2 SNEGSKA (reference sequence). The CDR3 extends over 15 amino acids. CDR3 DNA: TGCAGTGCTTGGGACCGCCACGATAGCAATCAGCCCCAGCATTTT. Residues: CSAWDRHDSNQPQHF.

This clonotype was counted between two and nine times. Just one base apart from a much larger clone, this may be a read error. V is TRBV20-1 and J is TRBJ1-3, with D perhaps TRBD1 (5 bases). The germline V gene encodes CDR1 DFQATT and CDR2 SNEGSKA (reference sequence). CDR3 length: 16 amino acids. The CDR3 loop is CCARAGGIISGNTIYF. In nucleotides, the CDR3 is TGCTGTGCTAGAGCGGGGGGGATCATCTCTGGAAACACCATATATTTT.

To note about this clonotype: This sequence may be a read error, since a much larger clone differs from it by one base. The CDR3 coding sequence is TGCAGTGCTGACCCTAGAGCGGCCAGCGCAGATACGCAGTATTTT. Translated, it gives CSADPRAASADTQYF. The chain couples TRBV20-1 to TRBJ2-3; maybe TRBD2 (5 bases). Trimming took off 5 bases at V and 4 bases at J, with 19 bases between the two ends. The V gene's germline CDR1 is DFQATT and CDR2 SNEGSKA (reference sequence). This CDR3 is 15 amino acids long.

This clonotype was seen only a few times. The gene calls are TRBV24-1 and TRBJ2-1, with a possible D match to TRBD2 (5 bases). The CDR3 is 14 residues long. Trimming stripped 3 bases from V and 10 bases from J, with 15 bases between. CDR1 KGHDR and CDR2 SFDVKD come from the germline V gene. Written as DNA, the CDR3 is TGTGCCACCAGTGATCCGGGGTCTACCGTGGAGCAGTTCTTC. It is translated as CATSDPGSTVEQFF.

This clonotype was counted many times. This sequence joins TRBV10-3 and TRBJ1-1; a possible D gene is TRBD1 (5 bases). CDR1 ENHRY and CDR2 SYGVKD come from the germline V gene. The CDR3 is made up of 12 amino acids. Trimming cost V 10 bases and J 2 bases, with 11 bases left between them. CDR3 protein: CATQGVNTEAFF. For the CDR3, the DNA is TGTGCCACCCAGGGCGTCAACACTGAAGCTTTCTTT.

This sequence joins TRBV29-1 and TRBJ1-2, with D possibly matching TRBD1 (6 bases). Germline V gene sequence: CDR1 SQVTM, CDR2 ANQGSEA. Trimming left V 7 bases short and J 6 bases short, with 15 bases between. The CDR3 length is 12 residues. CDR3 sequence (DNA): TGCAGCGCCGAAGAAGGGGGGGATGGCTACACCTTC. It specifies CSAEEGGDGYTF.

This clonotype has ten or more counts. This chain links TRBV20-1 with TRBJ1-1; D may be TRBD1 (5 bases). V was clipped by 5 bases and J by 1 base, with 14 bases between them. Germline loops: CDR1 DFQATT, CDR2 SNEGSKA (reference sequence). The CDR3 has 14 amino acids. CDR3 bases: TGCAGTGCTGAAAAACAGGACCCGAACACTGAAGCTTTCTTT. The encoded protein is CSAEKQDPNTEAFF.

This clonotype was counted many times. For the CDR3, the DNA is TGTGCCAGCAGCTTGATAGGGGACGAGCAGTACGTC. It translates to CASSLIGDEQYV. The chain carries TRBV5-6 and TRBJ2-7; the D gene is possibly TRBD1 (5 bases). Germline assignment: CDR1 SGHDT and CDR2 YYEEEE. V shed 1 base and J shed 5 bases, with 7 bases lying between them. This CDR3 is built from 12 residues.

This chain connects TRBV5-3 to TRBJ2-2; perhaps D is TRBD1 or TRBD2 (5 bases each). TRBV5-3 is identified as an open reading frame with a role that is uncertain. The CDR3 consists of 15 residues. Trimming removed 9 bases at V and 4 bases at J, with 19 bases between. The CDR3 here is CAMGPGLRGTGELFF. CDR3 DNA sequence: TGTGCCATGGGCCCGGGGCTGCGCGGCACCGGGGAGCTGTTTTTT.

The chain is built from TRBV30 and TRBJ2-6; 10 nucleotides align to TRBD1. Germline CDR1 is GTSNPN and CDR2 is SVGIG (reference sequence). The CDR3 is made up of 18 amino acids. V trimming: 4 bases; J trimming: 0 bases; junction bases outside the gene matches: 9. The CDR3 is CAWKGQGVFTSGANVLTF. As DNA, the CDR3 is TGTGCCTGGAAAGGACAGGGGGTCTTTACCTCTGGGGCCAACGTCCTGACTTTC.

This clonotype was detected many times. This chain uses TRBV24-1 with TRBJ2-1, with 10 bases identical to TRBD1. From germline, CDR1 is KGHDR and CDR2 SFDVKD. V shed 2 bases and J 5 bases; nucleotides not matched to a gene: 5. The CDR3 covers 16 residues. CDR3 in DNA: TGTGCCACCAGTGATTATACCGGGACAGGGGACAATGAGCAGTTCTTC. Its protein is CATSDYTGTGDNEQFF.

The CDR3 reads CASSHGTGGEPQHF. DNA of the CDR3: TGTGCCAGCAGCCACGGGACAGGTGGGGAGCCCCAGCATTTT. This chain uses TRBV7-2 with TRBJ1-5; 8 nucleotides match TRBD1. The CDR3 is 14 residues long. With 5 bases clipped from V and 8 bases from J, the junction kept 8 bases outside the gene matches. Germline CDR1 reads SGHTA; CDR2 reads FQGNSA.

The rearrangement links TRBV28 to TRBJ2-3; TRBD2 aligns across 9 bases. This CDR3 has 14 residues. Trimming cost V 3 bases and J 8 bases; bases outside gene matches: 6. CDR1 and CDR2 from the germline V gene are MDHEN and SYDVKM. In DNA, the CDR3 is TGTGCCAGCAGTTTCCGGACTAGCGTTGGTACGCAGTATTTT. Its translation: CASSFRTSVGTQYF.

In this sample, this clonotype turned up many times. V usage is TRBV20-1 and J usage is TRBJ2-7, with D unclear. The V gene lost 3 bases and the J gene lost 1 base, with 16 bases spanning the gap. The germline V gene encodes CDR1 DFQATT and CDR2 SNEGSKA (reference sequence). The CDR3 totals 15 residues. This CDR3 reads CSASPGPGISYEQYV. CDR3 DNA sequence: TGCAGTGCTAGCCCCGGGCCAGGTATATCCTACGAGCAGTACGTC.

This clonotype was counted many times. The chain recombines TRBV10-3 with TRBJ2-2, with TRBD1 matching 9 bases. The CDR3 covers 13 residues. Per germline, CDR1 ENHRY and CDR2 SYGVKD. J was trimmed by 7 bases and V by 10 bases; bases with no gene match: 7. Here the CDR3 DNA reads TGTGCCACCGCCGGGACAGGGATCGGGGAGCTGTTTTTT. This sequence encodes CATAGTGIGELFF.

The genes are TRBV4-2 and TRBJ2-1; maybe TRBD2 (5 bases). This CDR3 region has 19 residues. Germline V lookup: CDR1 LGHNA, CDR2 YNFKEQ. Trimming took off 2 bases at V and 0 bases at J, with 20 bases between the two ends. CDR3 residues: CASSQSASGVGSSYNEQFF. In nucleotides, the CDR3 is TGTGCCAGCAGCCAATCGGCCTCCGGGGTGGGGAGCTCCTACAATGAGCAGTTCTTC.

The table lists this clonotype with a few counts. V gene TRBV7-2 combines with J gene TRBJ1-1; 12 bases fit TRBD1. The CDR3 totals 16 residues. The ends lost 3 bases at V and 6 bases at J; junction bases unmatched: 8. The germline CDR1 and CDR2 sequences are SGHTA and FQGNSA. CDR3 sequence: CASSLGQGARRPEAFF. In DNA, the CDR3 is TGTGCCAGCAGCTTGGGACAGGGGGCGCGAAGGCCTGAAGCTTTCTTT.

The rearrangement links TRBV20-1 to TRBJ1-1; 7 bases line up with TRBD1. CDR3 length equals 13 residues. Germline CDR1 is DFQATT and CDR2 is SNEGSKA (reference sequence). V lost 5 bases, J lost 4 bases, and 7 bases stayed unmatched. The CDR3 DNA reads as TGCAGTGCTCGCGAGACAGGGCCCACTGAAGCTTTCTTT. It encodes CSARETGPTEAFF.

This clonotype was seen at least ten times. V gene TRBV20-1 combines with J gene TRBJ1-5; D unclear. The CDR3 loop spans 13 amino acids. In germline, CDR1 is DFQATT, CDR2 SNEGSKA (reference sequence). Trimming took off 0 bases at V and 4 bases at J, with 7 bases between the two ends. CDR3 sequence: CSARDGLNQPQHF. The CDR3 region has the DNA TGCAGTGCTAGAGACGGTCTGAATCAGCCCCAGCATTTT.

This clonotype was observed a handful of times. This chain uses TRBV12-3 or TRBV12-4 with TRBJ1-3, with D possibly TRBD1 on 6 matching bases. CDR3 size: 17 residues. V dropped 6 bases and J dropped 0 bases, with 18 bases sitting between them. DNA of the CDR3: TGTGCCAGCAGGCCGGAACAGGGAACCAACTCTGGAAACACCATATATTTT. Amino acids: CASRPEQGTNSGNTIYF.